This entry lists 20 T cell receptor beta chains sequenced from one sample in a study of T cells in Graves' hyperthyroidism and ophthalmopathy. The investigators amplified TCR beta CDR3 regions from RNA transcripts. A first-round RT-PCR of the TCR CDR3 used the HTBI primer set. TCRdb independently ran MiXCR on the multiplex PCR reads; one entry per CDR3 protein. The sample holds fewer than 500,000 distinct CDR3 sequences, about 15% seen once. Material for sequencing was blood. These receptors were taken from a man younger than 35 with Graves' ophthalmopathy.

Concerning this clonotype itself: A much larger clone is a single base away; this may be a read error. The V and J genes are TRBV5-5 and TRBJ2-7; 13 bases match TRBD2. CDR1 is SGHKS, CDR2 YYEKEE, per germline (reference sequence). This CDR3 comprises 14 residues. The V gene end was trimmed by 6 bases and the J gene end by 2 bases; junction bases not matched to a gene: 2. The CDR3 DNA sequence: TGTGCCAGCAAGGGGACTAGCGGGGCCTACGAGCAGTACTTC. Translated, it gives CASKGTSGAYEQYF. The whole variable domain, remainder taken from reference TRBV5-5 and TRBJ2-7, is DAGVTQSPTHLIKTRGQQVTLRCSPISGHKSVSWYQQVLGQGPQFIFQYYEKEERGRGNFPDRFSARQFPNYSSELNVNALLLGDSALYLCASKGTSGAYEQYFGPGTRLTVT.

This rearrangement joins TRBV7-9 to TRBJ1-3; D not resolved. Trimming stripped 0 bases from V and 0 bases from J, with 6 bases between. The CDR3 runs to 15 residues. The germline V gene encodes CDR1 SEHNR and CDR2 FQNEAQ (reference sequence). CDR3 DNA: TGTGCCAGCAGCTTAGCGTCCGTCTCTGGAAACACCATATATTTT. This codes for CASSLASVSGNTIYF.

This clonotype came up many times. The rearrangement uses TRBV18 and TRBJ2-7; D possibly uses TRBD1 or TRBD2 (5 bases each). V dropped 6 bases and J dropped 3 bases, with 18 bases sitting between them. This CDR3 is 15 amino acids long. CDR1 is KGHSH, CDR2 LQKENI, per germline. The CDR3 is CASSLSRDLHYEQYF. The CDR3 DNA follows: TGTGCCAGCTCGCTATCTCGGGACCTACACTACGAGCAGTACTTC. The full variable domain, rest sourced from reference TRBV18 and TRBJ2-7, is NAGVMQNPRHLVRRRGQEARLRCSPMKGHSHVYWYRQLPEEGLKFMVYLQKENIIDESGMPKERFSAEFPKEGPSILRIQQVVRGDSAAYFCASSLSRDLHYEQYFGPGTRLTVT.

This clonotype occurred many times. CDR3 in DNA: TGTGCCAGCAGTGAGGCCTCGCAGGGGGGAGCCTATGGCTACACCTTC. It encodes CASSEASQGGAYGYTF. This chain uses TRBV2 with TRBJ1-2, with 7 bases identical to TRBD1. V dropped 3 bases and J dropped 4; count of bases not matched to a gene: 11. Germline V gene sequence: CDR1 SNHLY, CDR2 FYNNEI. This CDR3 is 16 amino acids long.

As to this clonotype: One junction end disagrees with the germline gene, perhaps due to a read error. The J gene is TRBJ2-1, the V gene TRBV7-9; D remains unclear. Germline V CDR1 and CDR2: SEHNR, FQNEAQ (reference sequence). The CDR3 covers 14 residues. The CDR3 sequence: CASSLDWSYNEQLF. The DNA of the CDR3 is TGTGCCAGCAGCTTAGACTGGTCCTACAATGAGCAGCTCTTC. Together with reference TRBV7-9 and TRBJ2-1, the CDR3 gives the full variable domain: DTGVSQNPRHKITKRGQNVTFRCDPISEHNRLYWYRQTLGQGPEFLTYFQNEAQLEKSRLLSDRFSAERPKGSFSTLEIQRTEQGDSAMYLCASSLDWSYNEQLFGPGTRLTVL.

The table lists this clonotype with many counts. The CDR3, as DNA: TGTGCCAGCAGTTTATTGCGGGAGACTGAAGCTTTCTTT. This sequence encodes CASSLLRETEAFF. The genes are TRBV12-3 or TRBV12-4 and TRBJ1-1; no reliable D call. Trimming stripped 2 bases from V and 5 bases from J, with 9 bases between. The length of the CDR3 is 13 residues.

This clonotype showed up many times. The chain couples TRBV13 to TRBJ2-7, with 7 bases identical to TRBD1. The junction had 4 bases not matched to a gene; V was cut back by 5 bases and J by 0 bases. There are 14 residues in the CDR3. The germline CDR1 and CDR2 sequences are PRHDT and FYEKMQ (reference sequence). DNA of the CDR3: TGTGCCAGCAGCCCGACAGGGAGCTCCTACGAGCAGTACTTC. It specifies CASSPTGSSYEQYF.

CDR3 amino acids: CATSGGQVGNTEAFF. CDR3 coding DNA: TGTGCCACCAGTGGGGGACAGGTGGGAAACACTGAAGCTTTCTTT. This sequence joins TRBV24-1 and TRBJ1-1; 8 bases agree with TRBD1. The germline V gene has CDR1 KGHDR and CDR2 SFDVKD. The CDR3 length is 15 residues. The J segment lost 2 bases and the V segment lost 5 bases, leaving 6 bases of the junction unmatched.

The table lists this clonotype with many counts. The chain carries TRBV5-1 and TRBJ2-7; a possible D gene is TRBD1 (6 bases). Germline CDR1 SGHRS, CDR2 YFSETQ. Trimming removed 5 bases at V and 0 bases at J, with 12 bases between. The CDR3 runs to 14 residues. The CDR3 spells CASSFGTHSYEQYF. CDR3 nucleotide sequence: TGCGCCAGCAGTTTCGGGACACACTCCTACGAGCAGTACTTC.

As DNA, the CDR3 is TGTGCCAGCAGCCCCCAGCCAGGGGGGAGCGAAAAACTGTTTTTT. This encodes CASSPQPGGSEKLFF. The chain has TRBV3-1 and TRBJ1-4; TRBD1 matches 7 bases. Germline-derived CDR1 and CDR2 are LGHDT and YNNKEL (reference sequence). J was trimmed by 8 bases and V by 4 bases; bases with no gene match: 10. CDR3 length: 15 residues.

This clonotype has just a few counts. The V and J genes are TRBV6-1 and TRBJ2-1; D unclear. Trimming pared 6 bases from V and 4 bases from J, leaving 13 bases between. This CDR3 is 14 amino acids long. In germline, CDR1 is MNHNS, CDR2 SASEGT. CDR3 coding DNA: TGTGCCAGCAGCGACATAACCGCTTACAATGAGCAGTTCTTC. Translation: CASSDITAYNEQFF.

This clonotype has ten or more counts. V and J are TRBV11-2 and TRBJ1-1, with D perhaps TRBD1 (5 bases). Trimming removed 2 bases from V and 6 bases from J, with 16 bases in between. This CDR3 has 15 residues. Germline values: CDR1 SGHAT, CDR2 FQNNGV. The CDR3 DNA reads TGTGCCAGCAGCTTATCCCTCGCGGGGGTTGCTGAAGCTTTCTTT. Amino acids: CASSLSLAGVAEAFF.

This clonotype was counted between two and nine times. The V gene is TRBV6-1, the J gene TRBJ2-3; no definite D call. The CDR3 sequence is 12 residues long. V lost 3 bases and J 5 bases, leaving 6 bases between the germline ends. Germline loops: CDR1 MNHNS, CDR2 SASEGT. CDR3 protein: CASSDSGDTQYF. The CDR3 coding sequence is TGTGCCAGCAGTGACTCCGGAGATACGCAGTATTTT.

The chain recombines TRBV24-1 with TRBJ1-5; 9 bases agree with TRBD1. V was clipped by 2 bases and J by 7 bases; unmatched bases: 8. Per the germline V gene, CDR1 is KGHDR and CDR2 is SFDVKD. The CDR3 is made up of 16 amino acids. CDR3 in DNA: TGTGCCACCAGTGATTGGGACAGGGCCTCGTGGCAGCCCCAGCATTTT. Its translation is CATSDWDRASWQPQHF.

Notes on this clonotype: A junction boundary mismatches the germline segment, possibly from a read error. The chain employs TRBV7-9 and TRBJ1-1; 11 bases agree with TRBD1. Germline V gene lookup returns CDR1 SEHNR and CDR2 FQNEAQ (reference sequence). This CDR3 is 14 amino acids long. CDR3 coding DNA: TGTGCCAACAGCTCTGGGACAGGGGGCACTGAAGCTTTCTTT. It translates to CANSSGTGGTEAFF.

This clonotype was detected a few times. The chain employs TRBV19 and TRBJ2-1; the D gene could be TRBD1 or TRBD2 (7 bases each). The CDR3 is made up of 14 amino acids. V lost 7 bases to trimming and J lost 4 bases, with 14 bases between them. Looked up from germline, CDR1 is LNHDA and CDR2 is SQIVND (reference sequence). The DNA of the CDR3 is TGTGCCAGTAATACAGGGGAGGGTTACAATGAGCAGTTCTTC. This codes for CASNTGEGYNEQFF.

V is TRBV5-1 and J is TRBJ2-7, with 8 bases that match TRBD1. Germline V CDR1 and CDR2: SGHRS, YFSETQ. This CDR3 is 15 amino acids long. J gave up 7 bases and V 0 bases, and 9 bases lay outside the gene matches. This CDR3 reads CASSLGQGIFGEQYF. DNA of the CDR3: TGCGCCAGCAGCTTGGGACAGGGGATCTTTGGGGAGCAGTACTTC.

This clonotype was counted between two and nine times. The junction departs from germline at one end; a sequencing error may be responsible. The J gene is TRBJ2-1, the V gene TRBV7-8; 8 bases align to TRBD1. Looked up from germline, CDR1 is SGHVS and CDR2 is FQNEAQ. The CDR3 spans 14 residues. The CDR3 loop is CANSLEAGGTEQFF. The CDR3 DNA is TGTGCCAACAGCTTAGAGGCAGGGGGCACTGAGCAGTTCTTC.

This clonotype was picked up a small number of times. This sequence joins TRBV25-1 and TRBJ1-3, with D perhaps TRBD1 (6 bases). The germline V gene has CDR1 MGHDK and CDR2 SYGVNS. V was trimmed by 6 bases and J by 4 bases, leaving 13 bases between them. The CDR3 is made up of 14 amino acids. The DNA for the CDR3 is TGTGCCAGCAGCGCCCGGGGGGCCGGAAACACCATATATTTT. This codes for CASSARGAGNTIYF. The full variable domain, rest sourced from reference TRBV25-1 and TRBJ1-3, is EADIYQTPRYLVIGTGKKITLECSQTMGHDKMYWYQQDPGMELHLIHYSYGVNSTEKGDLSSESTVSRIRTEHFPLTLESARPSHTSQYLCASSARGAGNTIYFGEGSWLTVV.

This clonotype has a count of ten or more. This CDR3 is CAWSLGGAVNEQFF. The CDR3 bases are TGTGCCTGGAGCCTAGGGGGAGCAGTCAATGAGCAGTTCTTC. The J gene is TRBJ2-1, the V gene TRBV30, with D tentatively TRBD1 (6 bases). CDR1 GTSNPN and CDR2 SVGIG come from the germline V gene (reference sequence). The CDR3 extends over 14 amino acids. V was trimmed by 3 bases and J by 6 bases, leaving 15 bases between them.